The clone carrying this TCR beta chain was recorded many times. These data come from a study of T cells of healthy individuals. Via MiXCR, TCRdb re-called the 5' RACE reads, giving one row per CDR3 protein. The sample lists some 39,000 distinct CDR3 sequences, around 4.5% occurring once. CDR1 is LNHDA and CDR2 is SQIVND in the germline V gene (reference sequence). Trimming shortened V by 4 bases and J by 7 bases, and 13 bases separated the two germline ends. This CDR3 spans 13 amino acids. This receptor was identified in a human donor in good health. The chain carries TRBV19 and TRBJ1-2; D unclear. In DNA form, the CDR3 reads TGTGCCAGTAGTACGGCCTTCGTTGGTGGCTACACCTTC. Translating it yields CASSTAFVGGYTF.